This T cell receptor beta chain was sequenced during a study of shared clonotypes between healthy human individuals. This CDR3 is built from 17 residues. Germline loops: CDR1 SEHNR, CDR2 FQNEAQ (reference sequence). Trimming at V came to 2 bases and at J to 3 bases, leaving 13 bases not matched to a gene. The assay was immunoSEQ multiplex PCR, and TCRdb's table has in-frame clones only and misses some. The data contain approximately 1.5 million clones, about 98.5% of them singletons. The chain links TRBV7-9 to TRBJ2-7, with 7 bases matching TRBD1. This sequence was found in a man between 25 and 39 years old in good health. The specimen was naive CD4+ T cells sorted from blood. Stated subset: CD45RA+ positively selected. CDR3 region: CASSLTRTGREFYEQYF. The CDR3 DNA reads TGTGCCAGCAGCTTAACCCGGACAGGTCGGGAATTCTACGAGCAGTACTTC. The variable domain in full, completed from reference TRBV7-9 and TRBJ2-7, reads DTGVSQNPRHKITKRGQNVTFRCDPISEHNRLYWYRQTLGQGPEFLTYFQNEAQLEKSRLLSDRFSAERPKGSFSTLEIQRTEQGDSAMYLCASSLTRTGREFYEQYFGPGTRLTVT.